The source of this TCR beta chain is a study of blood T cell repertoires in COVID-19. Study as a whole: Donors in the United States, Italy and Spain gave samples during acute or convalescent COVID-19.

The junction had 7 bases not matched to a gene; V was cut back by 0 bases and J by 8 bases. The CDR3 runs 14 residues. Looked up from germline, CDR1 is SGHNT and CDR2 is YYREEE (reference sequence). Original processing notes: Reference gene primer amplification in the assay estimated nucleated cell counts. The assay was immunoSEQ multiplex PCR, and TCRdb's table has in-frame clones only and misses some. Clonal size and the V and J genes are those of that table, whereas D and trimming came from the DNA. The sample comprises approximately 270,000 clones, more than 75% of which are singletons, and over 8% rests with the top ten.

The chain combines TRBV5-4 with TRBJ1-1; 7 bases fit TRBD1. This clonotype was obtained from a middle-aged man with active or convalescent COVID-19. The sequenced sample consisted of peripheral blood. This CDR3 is CASSLGGQVLEAFF. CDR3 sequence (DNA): TGTGCCAGCAGCTTGGGCGGACAGGTTCTAGAAGCTTTCTTT.